The 4 T cell receptor beta chains below all came from one sample that was sequenced in a study of response to subunit inactivated influenza vaccine. One entry per CDR3 protein results from TCRdb running MiXCR on the RT-PCR reads. The table has 650,000 to 800,000 distinct CDR3 sequences, about 18% seen once. Source: PBMCs from blood, taken 5 to 6 days after vaccination. Receptors originate from a man aged 50 to 59 who received an inactivated influenza vaccine.

This clonotype has a handful of counts. The V call is TRBV20-1, the J call TRBJ2-3, with D tentatively TRBD1 (5 bases). The CDR3 is 14 residues long. Germline V gene data show CDR1 as DFQATT and CDR2 as SNEGSKA (reference sequence). V was trimmed by 6 bases and J by 7 bases, leaving 20 bases between them. Written as DNA, the CDR3 is TGCAGTGCGAAACTCTCCTGGGGCGCTCATACGCAGTATTTT. Protein sequence: CSAKLSWGAHTQYF.

The chain links TRBV5-4 to TRBJ2-7; 7 bases line up with TRBD1. The V segment lost 4 bases and the J segment 2 bases; nucleotides outside the gene matches: 6. The CDR3 spans 14 residues. Germline V gives CDR1 SGHNT, CDR2 YYREEE (reference sequence). The chain's CDR3 is CASSIQGNAYEQYF. CDR3 DNA sequence: TGTGCCAGCAGCATACAGGGGAACGCCTACGAGCAGTACTTC.

This clonotype was observed a few times. The V call is TRBV4-1, the J call TRBJ2-7; 8 positions agree with TRBD1. Germline V gene data show CDR1 as MGHRA and CDR2 as YSYEKL. The CDR3 length is 16 residues. V was pared by 1 base and J by 3 bases, with 8 bases of the junction left unmatched. CDR3 loop: CASSQGGTGSLYEQYF. The CDR3 region has the DNA TGCGCCAGCAGCCAAGGGGGGACAGGCTCACTCTACGAGCAGTACTTC.

The chain joins TRBV11-2 to TRBJ1-1; 9 bases are a match to TRBD1. V dropped 6 bases and J dropped 1; count of bases not matched to a gene: 6. This CDR3 has 15 amino acids. Germline-derived CDR1 and CDR2 are SGHAT and FQNNGV. CDR3 in amino acids: CASSQQGARNTEAFF. CDR3 coding DNA: TGTGCCAGCAGTCAACAGGGGGCCCGGAACACTGAAGCTTTCTTT.